The following is a T cell receptor beta chain sequence with its context. Its matching antigen is unknown. Unrecorded immune exposures were likely, despite nominal health at sampling. These data belong to a study of cytomegalovirus exposure and HLA in healthy donors. Findings of the study overall: Earlier analysis looked at TCR beta V segments, and most were productive about 87% or about 30% of the time. Further analysis, carried out later, found HLA-associated TCR beta chains more clonally expanded than equally common other chains. CMV serostatus was the only recorded immune exposure for donors.

The CDR3 spans 13 residues. Germline V gene lookup returns CDR1 MNHNS and CDR2 SASEGT. Unmatched junction bases numbered 6, after V lost 2 bases and J lost 10 bases. The PCR was carried out with 60 Vbeta primers and 13 Jbeta primers. TCRdb keeps only in-frame clones here, not all; method: immunoSEQ multiplex PCR. This table has 80,000 to 100,000 clones, 70% to 80% appearing once. The sequence was obtained from a male donor in good health and CMV-seropositive. The sequenced material came from PBMCs. The chain combines TRBV6-1 with TRBJ1-1; 8 bases match TRBD1. CDR3 sequence: CASSELSGQGAFF. The CDR3 DNA reads TGTGCCAGCAGTGAACTTAGCGGACAGGGAGCTTTCTTT.